This record covers a single T cell receptor (beta chain). No antigen is known for it. Looked up from germline, CDR1 is SGDLS and CDR2 is YYNGEE. This CDR3 contains 13 residues. Trimming took 0 bases from V and 2 from J, leaving 5 bases between them. Carried by each TCR cDNA molecule was a unique molecular identifier. TCRdb re-called the 5' RACE reads with MiXCR, one entry per CDR3 protein. The sample comprises about 48,000 distinct CDR3 sequences, under 6% of which are singletons, and around 10% rests with the top ten. Time point indicated: sample taken at primary tumor resection. Unsorted whole RNA from tumor, nontumor lung or frozen PBMC underwent sequencing. The donors were about 72 patients with non-small cell lung cancer that was early-stage and untreated. The data were taken from a study of spatial heterogeneity in lung cancer. On the study more broadly: Alpha-chain sequences were consistently detected in smaller numbers than beta-chain sequences.

Study-wide results and caveats: Whereas they appeared in blood less at follow-up, ubiquitous expanded tumor TCRs appeared there more at resection.

The clonotype was recovered from a male donor with early-stage non-small cell lung cancer. The sample consisted of PBMCs, taken at surgery. The rearrangement joins TRBV9 to TRBJ1-1, with D hard to call. In DNA form, the CDR3 reads TGTGCCAGCAGCGTAGTAAGAAACACTGAAGCTTTCTTT. Amino acid sequence: CASSVVRNTEAFF.